The rows below give T cell receptor beta chains drawn from one sample of a study of tumor and adjacent non-tumor tissue in lung cancer. TCRdb re-analysed the multiplex PCR reads in MiXCR, keeping a single row per CDR3 protein. The sample comprises 60,000 to 85,000 distinct CDR3 sequences, around 80% of which are singletons, and 40% rests with the top ten. Sequencing was carried out using distant non-tumor lung tissue. All receptors come from a man aged 70 or older with non-small cell lung cancer. Each CDR3 is given with its conserved first and last residue. The D gene is left open where the match is weak. Clone sizes are given selectively: once, few, many, or a class where the clone is expanded.

abundance	j_gene	d_gene	v_gene	CDR3aa	CDR3nt
-	TRBJ2-5	-	TRBV29-1	CGWGAAAQETQYF	TGCGGGTGGGGGGCAGCAGCACAAGAGACCCAGTACTTC
-	TRBJ1-2	TRBD1	TRBV20-1	CGGSDRGRNYGYTF	TGCGGTGGATCGGACAGGGGGCGAAACTATGGCTACACTTTC
-	TRBJ1-1	-	TRBV6-1	CASSENNLTNTEAIF	TGTGCCAGCAGTGAAAACAACTTGACGAACACTGAAGCTATCTTT
-	TRBJ2-2	TRBD1	TRBV6-6	CASSYANFHWTGPTGELFF	TGTGCCAGCAGCTACGCAAACTTCCATTGGACAGGGCCCACCGGGGAGTTGTTTTTT
-	TRBJ2-1	-	TRBV29-1	CSFESVPVGYDQFF	TGCAGCTTTGAAAGTGTCCCGGTGGGATATGATCAGTTCTTC
-	TRBJ2-5	TRBD2	TRBV12-3/TRBV12-4	CASMISGGARETQYF	TGTGCCAGTATGATTAGCGGGGGGGCCCGAGAGACCCAGTACTTC
-	TRBJ2-2	-	TRBV7-8	CASSLVTVNTGELIF	TGTGCCAGCAGCTTAGTAACCGTGAACACCGGGGAGCTGATATTT
-	TRBJ2-3	-	TRBV6-2/TRBV6-3	CASTPGLYTDTQYF	TGTGCCAGCACCCCCGGCCTTTACACAGATACGCAGTATTTT
-	TRBJ1-1	-	TRBV29-1	CSVDTLQAANNGAFF	TGCAGCGTAGACACCTTGCAGGCAGCGAACAATGGAGCTTTCTTT
-	TRBJ1-1	TRBD1	TRBV4-1	CASSRGQGWNTEAFF	TGTGCCAGCAGCCGAGGACAGGGCTGGAACACTGAAGCTTTCTTT
-	TRBJ2-7	-	TRBV11-2	CACSTNRVHEQYF	TGTGCCTGCAGCACGAACAGGGTCCACGAGCAGTACTTC
-	TRBJ1-5	-	TRBV11-2	CASSLNGAYQPQHF	TGTGCCAGCAGCTTAAATGGGGCATATCAGCCACAGCATTTT
-	TRBJ1-3	TRBD1	TRBV5-5	CASSTWTGDAAGNTIHF	TGTGCCAGCAGCACCTGGACAGGGGACGCGGCAGGAAACACCATACATTTT
-	TRBJ2-7	-	TRBV27	CASSYDLGEQYF	TGTGCCAGCAGTTACGACCTAGGAGAGCAGTACTTC
-	TRBJ2-7	TRBD2	TRBV4-1	CASSRTLPGGGGEQYF	TGCGCCAGCAGCCGGACACTACCGGGAGGGGGGGGCGAGCAGTACTTC
-	TRBJ2-7	-	TRBV6-5	CASRRDSVLGEQHF	TGTGCCAGCAGGCGGGACTCCGTCCTGGGCGAGCAACATTTC
-	TRBJ1-1	-	TRBV6-1	CANNERSRVNTEVFF	TGTGCCAACAATGAGAGGAGCAGGGTTAACACTGAAGTTTTCTTT
few	TRBJ2-2	-	TRBV11-2	CASSLVGTGVAGEVFF	TGTGCCAGCAGCTTAGTGGGCACCGGGGTTGCCGGGGAGGTGTTCTTT
-	TRBJ2-7	-	TRBV5-6	CTSSFVVRDRTCEQYF	TGTACCAGCAGCTTCGTTGTCCGGGATAGGACCTGCGAGCAGTACTTC
many	TRBJ2-2	TRBD2	TRBV28	CASKPGGKDTGELFF	TGTGCCAGCAAACCGGGGGGAAAGGACACCGGGGAGCTGTTTTTT
-	TRBJ2-7	TRBD2	TRBV28	CASNLPHGVAGDSCEQYF	TGTGCCAGCAATTTGCCCCATGGGGTAGCGGGAGACTCCTGCGAGCAATACTTC
once	TRBJ2-2	-	TRBV28	CASSPPGETGELFF	TGTGCAAGCAGTCCCCCAGGGGAGACCGGGGAGCTGTTTTTT
-	TRBJ2-7	TRBD1	TRBV6-2/TRBV6-3	CARSTKTGGSYEQYF	TGTGCCCGCAGCACTAAGACAGGGGGATCCTACGAACAGTACTTC
few	TRBJ2-3	-	TRBV11-2	CASSSYSDTASTDKQYF	TGTGCCAGCAGCTCTTACTCTGACACTGCTAGTACAGATAAGCAGTATTTT
-	TRBJ1-4	-	TRBV28	CASSSGLDEKLFF	TGTGCCAGCAGTTCCGGCCTAGACGAAAAACTGTTTTTT
few	TRBJ2-5	-	TRBV7-2	CASSLVETQYF	TGTGCCAGCAGCTTAGTGGAGACCCAGTACTTC
many	TRBJ1-4	-	TRBV28	CASSLGGRRGEKLFF	TGTGCCAGCAGTTTGGGGGGGCGTAGGGGTGAAAAACTGTTTTTT
-	TRBJ1-1	-	TRBV19	CASSITGSTEAFF	TGTGCCAGTAGTATAACGGGGAGTACTGAAGCTTTCTTT
-	TRBJ2-2	-	TRBV12-3/TRBV12-4	CASSPQHGIAGELFF	TGTGCCAGCAGCCCCCAACATGGGATCGCCGGAGAGCTGTTTTTT
-	TRBJ1-2	-	TRBV11-1	CARCLYRYGYTF	TGTGCCAGGTGCTTATACAGATATGGCTATACCTTC
-	TRBJ2-2	-	TRBV10-3	CAISESRDAAGELFF	TGTGCCATCAGTGAGTCTCGGGATGCCGCCGGGGAACTGTTTTTT
-	TRBJ1-5	-	TRBV12-3/TRBV12-4	CASSLGLEGGVSPQHF	TGTGCCAGCAGTTTAGGTTTGGAGGGGGGGGTTAGTCCCCAACATTTT
-	TRBJ1-1	-	TRBV6-5	CASSYSRARGEITETFF	TGTGCCAGCAGTTACTCTCGGGCGAGGGGGGAGATCACTGAAACTTTCTTT
many	TRBJ1-5	TRBD1	TRBV4-1	CASSQAKGTGSQPQHF	TGCGCCAGCAGCCAGGCAAAAGGGACAGGTAGTCAGCCCCAGCATTTT
-	TRBJ2-2	-	TRBV10-3	CAISPSARIDTGELFF	TGTGCCATCAGTCCCTCCGCGAGGATAGACACCGGGGAGCTGTTTTTT
-	TRBJ2-1	-	TRBV18	CASSQGPSSYNEQFF	TGTGCCAGCTCTCAGGGACCAAGCTCCTACAATGAGCAGTTCTTC
-	TRBJ2-7	TRBD1	TRBV6-2/TRBV6-3	CGSSTKTGRSYEQYF	TGTGGCAGTAGTACTAAGACAGGGAGATCCTACGAGCAGTACTTC
-	TRBJ1-5	TRBD1	TRBV6-6	CARTPQGAGNQPQHF	TGTGCCAGGACCCCACAGGGGGCAGGCAATCAGCCTCAGCATTTT
-	TRBJ1-2	-	TRBV29-1	CSVIEQRAGSYTF	TGCAGCGTTATCGAACAGAGGGCCGGGAGCTACACCTTC
-	TRBJ2-5	TRBD2	TRBV7-2	CASSLYRLAGVETQYF	TGTGCCAGCAGCTTATATCGGCTAGCGGGAGTAGAGACCCAGTACTTC
once	TRBJ2-1	TRBD1	TRBV7-9	CASSLALWDRSNEQLF	TGTGCCAGCAGCTTAGCGCTATGGGACAGGTCCAATGAGCAACTCTTC
few	TRBJ2-7	TRBD2	TRBV4-1	CVSSRTLAGDGDEQYF	TGCGTCAGTAGCCGGACACTGGCGGGAGATGGGGACGAGCAGTACTTC